These 28 T cell receptor beta chains were sequenced from one sample in a study of OX40 agonist ivuxolimab in advanced cancers. The protocol was immunoSEQ multiplex PCR, while the TCRdb copy is restricted to in-frame clones and leaves out a portion. The data show tens of thousands of clones, approximately 89% seen once. The sequenced sample was CD4+ or CD8+ T cells sorted from blood, obtained in a trial of the OX40 agonist ivuxolimab. Receptors originate from an adult with an advanced solid tumor such as melanoma, head and neck, liver or kidney cancer.

The genes are TRBV2 and TRBJ1-3; possibly TRBD1 for D (5 bases). Germline lookup yields CDR1 SNHLY and CDR2 FYNNEI. V lost 7 bases and J 2 bases, leaving 9 bases between the germline ends. The CDR3 is made up of 13 amino acids. The CDR3 loop reads CASKAGTGNTIYF. For the CDR3, the DNA is TGTGCCAGCAAAGCAGGGACTGGAAACACCATATATTTT. Drawing the rest from reference TRBV2 and TRBJ1-3, the complete variable domain is EPEVTQTPSHQVTQMGQEVILRCVPISNHLYFYWYRQILGQKVEFLVSFYNNEISEKSEIFDDQFSVERPDGSNFTLKIRSTKLEDSAMYFCASKAGTGNTIYFGEGSWLTVV.

This clone was observed a few times. J is TRBJ1-5 and V is TRBV6-6; TRBD1 is a possible D gene (5 bases). The germline gives CDR1 MNHNY, CDR2 SVGAGI (reference sequence). CDR3 length equals 15 residues. Trimming stripped 6 bases from V and 5 bases from J, with 17 bases between. DNA of the CDR3: TGTGCCAGCAGCCCTGGGACGGATGAGGATCAGCCCCAGCATTTT. Protein: CASSPGTDEDQPQHF.

On this clone itself: Other nucleotide sequences from this sample produce the same CDR3. The chain combines TRBV6-5 with TRBJ1-1, with D unclear. CDR3 length equals 13 residues. Germline lookup yields CDR1 MNHEY and CDR2 SVGAGI. V dropped 7 bases and J dropped 3 bases, with 12 bases sitting between them. CDR3 in amino acids: CASKVAFDTEAFF. The CDR3 DNA sequence: TGTGCCAGCAAGGTGGCTTTCGACACTGAAGCTTTCTTT.

The rearrangement uses TRBV6-5 and TRBJ1-5; D uncertain. Germline assignment: CDR1 MNHEY and CDR2 SVGAGI. Trimming left V 7 bases short and J 0 bases short, with 13 bases between. This CDR3 has 15 amino acids. In DNA, the CDR3 is TGTGCCAGCACCCTCGGGCGGGCTAGCAATCAGCCCCAGCATTTT. Protein product: CASTLGRASNQPQHF.

The chain uses TRBV19 and TRBJ1-5, with D possibly matching TRBD1 (6 bases). There are 15 residues in the CDR3. The ends were cut back, 1 base at V and 5 bases at J, with 12 bases in the middle. Germline loops: CDR1 LNHDA, CDR2 SQIVND (reference sequence). CDR3 in DNA: TGTGCCAGTAGTATAGGTTGGGGGCAAGATCAGCCCCAGCATTTT. Amino acids: CASSIGWGQDQPQHF.

The chain recombines TRBV28 with TRBJ1-1, with D uncertain. This CDR3 is 11 amino acids long. The germline V and J ends were trimmed by 5 bases and 3 bases, with 4 bases remaining between them. CDR1 and CDR2 from the germline V gene are MDHEN and SYDVKM. DNA for the CDR3: TGTGCCAGCAGTGGGGACACTGAAGCTTTCTTT. It translates to CASSGDTEAFF. Variable domain in full (rest from reference TRBV28 and TRBJ1-1): DVKVTQSSRYLVKRTGEKVFLECVQDMDHENMFWYRQDPGLGLRLIYFSYDVKMKEKGDIPEGYSVSREKKERFSLILESASTNQTSMYLCASSGDTEAFFGQGTRLTVV.

This clone was detected once. In DNA form, the CDR3 reads TGCGCCAGCAGCCAATTAAGTCCCGGGACAGGGGTGAACATTCAGTACTTC. Protein: CASSQLSPGTGVNIQYF. The V call is TRBV4-3, the J call TRBJ2-4; 10 bases are shared with TRBD1. J lost 7 bases, V lost 2 bases, and 11 bases had no gene match. The germline gives CDR1 LGHNA, CDR2 YSLEER. The CDR3 runs 17 residues.

This clone is a singleton in its sample. The genes are TRBV19 and TRBJ2-3; TRBD1 matches 7 bases. The V gene end was trimmed by 4 bases and the J gene end by 6 bases; junction bases not matched to a gene: 1. The CDR3 totals 12 residues. Per germline, CDR1 LNHDA and CDR2 SQIVND (reference sequence). In nucleotides, the CDR3 is TGTGCCAGTAGTACCAGGGGGGATACGCAGTATTTT. Translation gives CASSTRGDTQYF.

The J gene is TRBJ2-4, the V gene TRBV7-6; 16 nucleotides align to TRBD2. V gave up 5 bases and J gave up 1 base; unmatched junction bases: 8. The CDR3 runs 19 residues. Germline V gene sequence: CDR1 SGHVS, CDR2 FNYEAQ. The CDR3: CASSPRGTSGREAKNIQYF. The CDR3 DNA is TGTGCCAGCAGCCCACGCGGGACTAGCGGGAGGGAGGCCAAAAACATTCAGTACTTC.

The chain employs TRBV29-1 and TRBJ2-2, with TRBD2 matching 9 bases. Germline V gives CDR1 SQVTM, CDR2 ANQGSEA. With V trimmed by 7 bases and J by 7 bases, 13 bases remained unmatched. The CDR3 is made up of 15 amino acids. The CDR3 region has the DNA TGCAGCGCTGCTCCGCGGGAGGGTACGCGCGGGGAGCTGTTTTTT. This codes for CSAAPREGTRGELFF.

The V call is TRBV5-1, the J call TRBJ2-1; 11 nucleotides line up with TRBD2. The germline CDR1 and CDR2 sequences are SGHRS and YFSETQ. Trimming at V came to 2 bases and at J to 3 bases, leaving 4 bases not matched to a gene. This CDR3 is built from 16 residues. The CDR3 here is CASSFSGTSGYNEQFF. CDR3 bases: TGCGCCAGCAGCTTCTCAGGGACTAGCGGCTACAATGAGCAGTTCTTC.

The chain carries TRBV5-1 and TRBJ2-3, with TRBD2 identical over 7 bases. The CDR3 loop spans 16 amino acids. The germline V gene encodes CDR1 SGHRS and CDR2 YFSETQ. J gave up 0 bases and V 3 bases, and 7 bases lay outside the gene matches. CDR3 in amino acids: CASSSEGRGSTDTQYF. The CDR3 DNA reads TGCGCCAGCAGCTCAGAAGGGAGGGGAAGCACAGATACGCAGTATTTT.

This clone was counted only a few times. CDR3 sequence reads: CASSLGTSTGGMVGTDTQYF. CDR3 nucleotide sequence: TGTGCCAGCAGCTTAGGGACCTCGACAGGAGGGATGGTCGGCACAGATACGCAGTATTTT. This sequence joins TRBV7-3 and TRBJ2-3; D assignment may be TRBD1 or TRBD2 (6 bases each). This CDR3 has 20 amino acids. CDR1 SGHTA and CDR2 FQGTGA come from the germline V gene. Trimming shortened V by 2 bases and J by 1 base, and 25 bases separated the two germline ends.

This clone was counted only a few times. The chain has TRBV21-1 and TRBJ2-7. TRBV21-1 is a pseudogene locus. The CDR3 covers 14 residues. CDR3 sequence reads: CASSKDPNTYEQYF. The DNA of the CDR3 is TGTGCCAGCAGCAAAGATCCTAACACCTACGAGCAGTACTTC.

The CDR3 here is CASSISGRGFVYGYTF. CDR3 DNA: TGTGCCAGTAGTATATCTGGAAGGGGGTTTGTCTATGGCTACACCTTC. The V and J genes are TRBV19 and TRBJ1-2; maybe TRBD1 (6 bases). Looked up from germline, CDR1 is LNHDA and CDR2 is SQIVND (reference sequence). The V gene lost 2 bases and the J gene lost 4 bases, with 17 bases spanning the gap. CDR3 length: 16 amino acids.

The CDR3 DNA reads as TGTGCCAGCAGCGCCCGAGGGGGGAGCTCCTACAATGAGCAGTTCTTC. Translated, it gives CASSARGGSSYNEQFF. The V gene is TRBV7-3, the J gene TRBJ2-1, with D perhaps assigned TRBD1 or TRBD2 (6 bases each). The V and J ends lost 5 bases and 0 bases respectively, with 14 bases between them. Germline values: CDR1 SGHTA, CDR2 FQGTGA. The CDR3 consists of 16 residues.

The chain recombines TRBV25-1 with TRBJ2-7, with 12 bases fitting TRBD2. V was clipped by 4 bases and J by 4 bases; unmatched bases: 5. CDR1 and CDR2 (germline): MGHDK, SYGVNS. The CDR3 length is 15 residues. CDR3 amino acids: CASSARTSGTYEQYF. CDR3 DNA sequence: TGTGCCAGCAGTGCCCGGACTAGCGGGACGTACGAGCAGTACTTC.

The CDR3 DNA reads as TGCAGTGCTAGGGGCACGGAGACCCAGTACTTC. Protein sequence: CSARGTETQYF. V and J are TRBV20-1 and TRBJ2-5; D gene uncertain. This CDR3 comprises 11 residues. Trimming cost V 3 bases and J 5 bases, with 7 bases left between them. CDR1 and CDR2 (germline): DFQATT, SNEGSKA (reference sequence).

The chain combines TRBV5-1 with TRBJ1-3; the D gene is possibly TRBD1 (6 bases). Trimming pared 3 bases from V and 0 bases from J, leaving 10 bases between. The CDR3 sequence is 15 residues long. Germline CDR1 reads SGHRS; CDR2 reads YFSETQ. The CDR3 nucleotides are TGCGCCAGCAGCTCGAACAGGGCCTCTGGAAACACCATATATTTT. Translating gives CASSSNRASGNTIYF.

The rearrangement links TRBV25-1 to TRBJ2-3; 10 bases map to TRBD2. The J segment lost 4 bases and the V segment lost 7 bases, leaving 8 bases of the junction unmatched. The germline gives CDR1 MGHDK, CDR2 SYGVNS. CDR3 length equals 15 residues. CDR3 protein: CASTPSGRAADTQYF. CDR3 coding DNA: TGTGCCAGCACCCCGAGCGGGAGGGCCGCAGATACGCAGTATTTT.

This chain uses TRBV7-2 with TRBJ1-2; D remains unclear. Germline assignment: CDR1 SGHTA and CDR2 FQGNSA. The CDR3 sequence is 13 residues long. Trimming pared 0 bases from V and 3 bases from J, leaving 5 bases between. For the CDR3, the DNA is TGTGCCAGCAGCTTAGCAGAATACTATGGCTACACCTTC. Translation: CASSLAEYYGYTF. The variable domain in full, with the rest retrieved from reference TRBV7-2 and TRBJ1-2, is GAGVSQSPSNKVTEKGKDVELRCDPISGHTALYWYRQSLGQGLEFLIYFQGNSAPDKSGLPSDRFSAERTGGSVSTLTIQRTQQEDSAVYLCASSLAEYYGYTFGSGTRLTVV.

This clone came up a few times. The chain is built from TRBV7-8 and TRBJ1-1; the D gene is possibly TRBD1 (5 bases). V lost 3 bases and J 5 bases, leaving 13 bases between the germline ends. The germline V gene has CDR1 SGHVS and CDR2 FQNEAQ. The CDR3 runs to 14 residues. The CDR3: CASSLGLRQTEAFF. CDR3 bases: TGTGCCAGCAGCTTGGGACTCCGCCAAACTGAAGCTTTCTTT. Drawing the rest from reference TRBV7-8 and TRBJ1-1, the complete variable domain is GAGVSQSPRYKVAKRGQDVALRCDPISGHVSLFWYQQALGQGPEFLTYFQNEAQLDKSGLPSDRFFAERPEGSVSTLKIQRTQQEDSAVYLCASSLGLRQTEAFFGQGTRLTVV.

The chain carries TRBV2 and TRBJ1-2; D might be TRBD1 (6 bases). Trimming took 5 bases from V and 4 from J, leaving 14 bases between them. The CDR3 extends over 14 amino acids. From germline, CDR1 is SNHLY and CDR2 FYNNEI. Here the CDR3 reads CASSQNRVGYGYTF. CDR3 coding DNA: TGTGCCAGCAGTCAAAACAGGGTGGGCTATGGCTACACCTTC.

The chain's CDR3 is CASSRLASTDTQYF. CDR3 bases: TGTGCCAGCAGCCGCCTCGCTAGCACAGATACGCAGTATTTT. The chain joins TRBV28 to TRBJ2-3; D gene uncertain. This CDR3 has 14 amino acids. The germline V gene has CDR1 MDHEN and CDR2 SYDVKM. Trimming pared 6 bases from V and 0 bases from J, leaving 10 bases between.

Only one count was recorded for this clone. This chain joins TRBV18 and TRBJ1-1; D gene ambiguous. From germline, CDR1 is KGHSH and CDR2 LQKENI. This CDR3 is built from 14 residues. V was trimmed by 3 bases and J by 3 bases, leaving 11 bases between them. The CDR3 reads CASSPRALDTEAFF. In DNA form, the CDR3 reads TGTGCCAGCTCACCCCGTGCCTTAGACACTGAAGCTTTCTTT.

DNA of the CDR3: TGTGCCAGCAGTTACCGGGACCCAGGGACAGATACGCAGTATTTT. Its protein is CASSYRDPGTDTQYF. The chain links TRBV6-5 to TRBJ2-3; D tentatively fits TRBD1 or TRBD2 (5 bases each). V shed 2 bases and J shed 3 bases, with 12 bases lying between them. This CDR3 is built from 15 residues. Germline V gene lookup returns CDR1 MNHEY and CDR2 SVGAGI.

The table lists this clone with a count of one. The DNA of the CDR3 is TGTGCCAGTTGGACAGGCGGGGAGCTGTTTTTT. Amino acid sequence: CASWTGGELFF. The chain uses TRBV19 and TRBJ2-2, with TRBD1 identical over 7 bases. From germline, CDR1 is LNHDA and CDR2 SQIVND (reference sequence). Losses at the gene ends were 8 bases for V and 7 bases for J; bases not matched to a gene: 1. The CDR3 runs to 11 residues. The complete variable domain, with remaining parts taken from reference TRBV19 and TRBJ2-2, reads DGGITQSPKYLFRKEGQNVTLSCEQNLNHDAMYWYRQDPGQGLRLIYYSQIVNDFQKGDIAEGYSVSREKKESFPLTVTSAQKNPTAFYLCASWTGGELFFGEGSRLTVL.

The chain joins TRBV9 to TRBJ1-1; D uncertain. V dropped 4 bases and J dropped 6 bases, with 13 bases sitting between them. The V gene's germline CDR1 is SGDLS and CDR2 YYNGEE. The CDR3 has 13 amino acids. The CDR3 reads CASSSGVSSEAFF. Written as DNA, the CDR3 is TGTGCCAGCAGCTCGGGAGTTAGCTCTGAAGCTTTCTTT.